Shown below are 5 T cell receptor beta chains from a single sample sequenced in a study of technical replicates of blood from a few donors. Assay: immunoSEQ multiplex PCR; the TCRdb copy retains only in-frame clones and omits some. The data contain 45,000 to 65,000 clones, around 94% of them singletons. What was sequenced was T cells isolated from PBMCs. The source of these receptors is a human donor in good health.

The V and J genes are TRBV5-4 and TRBJ2-2; the match to TRBD1 covers 7 bases. The germline gives CDR1 SGHNT, CDR2 YYREEE (reference sequence). The length of the CDR3 is 15 residues. With 4 bases clipped from V and 5 bases from J, the junction kept 8 bases outside the gene matches. The CDR3 DNA reads as TGTGCCAGCAGCCTTACAGGGGTTAGAACCGGGGAGCTGTTTTTT. As protein: CASSLTGVRTGELFF.

DNA of the CDR3: TGTGCCAGCAGTTACTTACCCTCCCAACTAGCGGGGGAGATACAAGAGACCCAGTACTTC. Residues: CASSYLPSQLAGEIQETQYF. The gene calls are TRBV6-8 and TRBJ2-5; 11 bases match TRBD2. CDR1 MNHGY and CDR2 SAAAGT come from the germline V gene. This CDR3 is built from 20 residues. Trimming removed 1 base from V and 2 bases from J; junction bases left unmatched: 15.

J is TRBJ2-6 and V is TRBV18; 7 nucleotides agree with TRBD2. With 0 bases clipped from V and 2 bases from J, the junction kept 7 bases outside the gene matches. The CDR3 length is 18 residues. The germline V gene has CDR1 KGHSH and CDR2 LQKENI. DNA of the CDR3: TGTGCCAGCTCACCACCGCGGGGGAAAGAGGCTGGGGCCAACGTCCTGACTTTC. As protein: CASSPPRGKEAGANVLTF.

V gene TRBV5-1 combines with J gene TRBJ2-3; 8 positions match TRBD2. Germline V gene lookup returns CDR1 SGHRS and CDR2 YFSETQ. This CDR3 spans 15 amino acids. After removal of 6 bases from V and 3 bases from J, the junction contained 9 bases not matched to a gene. The CDR3: CASKPGLVFTDTQYF. The CDR3 DNA sequence: TGCGCCAGCAAACCGGGACTAGTTTTTACAGATACGCAGTATTTT.

The chain uses TRBV18 and TRBJ1-6, with D possibly being TRBD1 (6 bases). Per germline, CDR1 KGHSH and CDR2 LQKENI. The CDR3 runs to 16 residues. V was clipped by 4 bases and J by 5 bases, with 15 bases between them. The CDR3 spells CASSLAGTLNNSPLHF. The DNA of the CDR3 is TGTGCCAGCTCACTAGCCGGGACACTTAATAATTCACCCCTCCACTTT. Full variable domain (missing parts from reference TRBV18 and TRBJ1-6): NAGVMQNPRHLVRRRGQEARLRCSPMKGHSHVYWYRQLPEEGLKFMVYLQKENIIDESGMPKERFSAEFPKEGPSILRIQQVVRGDSAAYFCASSLAGTLNNSPLHFGNGTRLTVT.